This T cell receptor (beta chain) was sequenced for a study of blood T cell repertoires in COVID-19. The method was immunoSEQ multiplex PCR; TCRdb's version includes in-frame clones alone and lacks a portion of them. The data show 300,000 to 450,000 clones, 88% seen once. The CDR3 totals 15 residues. The V and J ends lost 6 bases and 6 bases, in that order; junction bases with no gene match: 6. The V gene's germline CDR1 is MNHNY and CDR2 SVGAGI (reference sequence). The study assigned cohorts using participant-reported clinical history. This chain joins TRBV6-6 and TRBJ2-2, with 11 bases that match TRBD1. Sample: PBMCs or T cells enriched from blood (not recorded which). The TCR originated in a woman in her 30s who had been exposed to COVID-19. The CDR3 DNA is TGTGCCAGCAGCTCCGGGACAGGGGGTTCCGGGGAGCTGTTTTTT. Translation: CASSSGTGGSGELFF.